This entry lists 27 T cell receptor beta chains sequenced from one sample in a study of blood T cell repertoires in COVID-19. Data came from immunoSEQ multiplex PCR; TCRdb stores just in-frame clones and leaves some out. The data show fewer than 450,000 clones, with about 91% seen just once and about 12% held by the top ten. The sample taken for sequencing was peripheral blood. The receptor source for this set is a woman between 50 and 59 years old with COVID-19, enrolled during active disease.

The chain is built from TRBV5-4 and TRBJ1-2; 9 bases align to TRBD1. V was clipped by 0 bases and J by 6 bases; unmatched bases: 12. The germline V gene has CDR1 SGHNT and CDR2 YYREEE (reference sequence). The length of the CDR3 is 17 residues. The CDR3 reads CASSLAGTGHPNDGYTF. CDR3 DNA sequence: TGTGCCAGCAGCTTGGCTGGGACAGGGCATCCAAATGATGGCTACACCTTC.

The V call is TRBV24-1, the J call TRBJ2-5; D is unresolved. The ends were cut back, 4 bases at V and 3 bases at J, with 5 bases in the middle. The CDR3 sequence is 12 residues long. Germline assignment: CDR1 KGHDR and CDR2 SFDVKD. This CDR3 is CATSDPEETQYF. The CDR3 nucleotides are TGTGCCACCAGTGACCCTGAAGAGACCCAGTACTTC.

This clone was counted a few times. The chain couples TRBV7-9 to TRBJ1-2; 8 positions agree with TRBD1. This CDR3 is 13 amino acids long. Germline loops: CDR1 SEHNR, CDR2 FQNEAQ (reference sequence). Unmatched junction bases numbered 10, after V lost 8 bases and J lost 8 bases. CDR3 DNA: TGTGCCAGCTCGGACAGGGTAGAGGACGGCTACACCTTC. This encodes CASSDRVEDGYTF.

The CDR3: CASSQEWSRQGGNEQFF. The CDR3 region has the DNA TGTGCCAGCAGCCAAGAATGGTCGCGACAGGGTGGGAATGAGCAGTTCTTC. The rearrangement uses TRBV3-1 (or the pseudogene TRBV3-2) and TRBJ2-1; 7 bases align to TRBD1. This CDR3 spans 17 amino acids. Per the germline V gene, CDR1 is LGHDT and CDR2 is YNNKEL (reference sequence). J gave up 7 bases and V 0 bases, and 12 bases lay outside the gene matches.

The V call is TRBV27, the J call TRBJ2-6; D ambiguous. The CDR3 runs 13 residues. V lost 6 bases to trimming and J lost 1 base, with 4 bases between them. The germline V gene encodes CDR1 MNHEY and CDR2 SMNVEV (reference sequence). CDR3 loop: CASRQSGANVLTF. CDR3 DNA sequence: TGTGCCAGCAGACAATCTGGGGCCAACGTCCTGACTTTC. The whole variable domain, filled in from reference TRBV27 and TRBJ2-6, reads EAQVTQNPRYLITVTGKKLTVTCSQNMNHEYMSWYRQDPGLGLRQIYYSMNVEVTDKGDVPEGYKVSRKEKRNFPLILESPSPNQTSLYFCASRQSGANVLTFGAGSRLTVL.

The rearrangement uses TRBV24-1 and TRBJ2-2; TRBD1 agrees at 7 bases. The germline gives CDR1 KGHDR, CDR2 SFDVKD. V lost 4 bases to trimming and J lost 3 bases; unmatched junction nucleotides: 7. This CDR3 has 16 amino acids. This CDR3 is CATSDARDSYTGELFF. The CDR3 DNA reads TGTGCCACCAGTGACGCCCGGGACAGCTACACCGGGGAGCTGTTTTTT.

This sequence joins TRBV7-9 and TRBJ2-3; perhaps TRBD2 as D (6 bases). Germline V CDR1 and CDR2: SEHNR, FQNEAQ (reference sequence). This CDR3 has 13 amino acids. Between the trimmed V and J ends, which lost 8 bases and 4 bases, there was a span of 13 bases. CDR3 nucleotide sequence: TGTGCCAGCCTATCGGGGGTTCCAGATACGCAGTATTTT. Translating it yields CASLSGVPDTQYF.

The V gene is TRBV5-8, the J gene TRBJ1-4; 8 bases fit TRBD1. The CDR3 totals 16 residues. Looked up from germline, CDR1 is SGHTS and CDR2 is YDEGEE. The junction had 12 bases not matched to a gene; V was cut back by 6 bases and J by 5 bases. The DNA of the CDR3 is TGTGCCAGCACCGCCGGACAGGGACGACGCAATGAAAAACTGTTTTTT. Its protein product is CASTAGQGRRNEKLFF.

The chain employs TRBV2 and TRBJ2-1; 14 bases map to TRBD2. V trimming: 5 bases; J trimming: 0 bases; junction bases outside the gene matches: 9. The germline CDR1 and CDR2 sequences are SNHLY and FYNNEI. The CDR3 has 19 amino acids. The DNA for the CDR3 is TGTGCCAGCAGTTACCGGACTAGCGGGGGGACAAGCTCCTACAATGAGCAGTTCTTC. This codes for CASSYRTSGGTSSYNEQFF.

Concerning this clone: Other nucleotide sequences from this sample produce the same CDR3. This chain joins TRBV5-4 and TRBJ1-2; D remains ambiguous. From germline, CDR1 is SGHNT and CDR2 YYREEE (reference sequence). The V gene lost 0 bases and the J gene lost 4 bases, with 4 bases spanning the gap. The CDR3 has 12 amino acids. The DNA of the CDR3 is TGTGCCAGCAGCTTGGACAGCTATGGCTACACCTTC. This codes for CASSLDSYGYTF. The variable domain in full, completed from reference TRBV5-4 and TRBJ1-2, reads ETGVTQSPTHLIKTRGQQVTLRCSSQSGHNTVSWYQQALGQGPQFIFQYYREEENGRGNFPPRFSGLQFPNYSSELNVNALELDDSALYLCASSLDSYGYTFGSGTRLTVV.

The gene calls are TRBV4-1 and TRBJ2-2, with 7 positions matching TRBD2. V lost 0 bases to trimming and J lost 1 base; unmatched junction nucleotides: 5. The CDR3 covers 17 residues. CDR1 MGHRA and CDR2 YSYEKL come from the germline V gene. CDR3 protein: CASSQDLGGGNTGELFF. CDR3 DNA: TGCGCCAGCAGCCAAGACTTAGGCGGGGGGAACACCGGGGAGCTGTTTTTT.

The V call is TRBV5-1, the J call TRBJ2-3, with TRBD2 matching 9 bases. The germline gives CDR1 SGHRS, CDR2 YFSETQ. J gave up 13 bases and V 9 bases, and 18 bases lay outside the gene matches. CDR3 length: 14 amino acids. CDR3 amino acids: CATQKLTSGHFEYF. In DNA, the CDR3 is TGCGCCACCCAAAAATTGACTAGCGGCCACTTTGAGTATTTT.

The V call is TRBV18, the J call TRBJ1-1; no firm D call. Germline CDR1 and CDR2: KGHSH and LQKENI. V gave up 5 bases and J gave up 2 bases, with 15 bases separating them. The CDR3 runs to 15 residues. The CDR3 region is CASSSVGSLNTEAFF. CDR3 in DNA: TGTGCCAGCTCATCGGTGGGGAGTCTTAACACTGAAGCTTTCTTT.

The chain uses TRBV7-9 and TRBJ1-2; D unresolved. Germline CDR1 reads SEHNR; CDR2 reads FQNEAQ (reference sequence). V was clipped by 5 bases and J by 3 bases, with 13 bases between them. There are 14 residues in the CDR3. The CDR3: CASSLLLGDYGYTF. CDR3 sequence (DNA): TGTGCCAGCAGCCTTCTCCTTGGAGACTATGGCTACACCTTC.

This rearrangement joins TRBV4-2 to TRBJ2-7; no clear D gene. The V gene's germline CDR1 is LGHNA and CDR2 YNFKEQ. Trimming shortened V by 4 bases and J by 0 bases, and 10 bases separated the two germline ends. The CDR3 length is 14 residues. CDR3 amino acids: CASSRNYFSYEQYF. As DNA, the CDR3 is TGTGCCAGCAGCCGAAACTATTTCTCCTACGAGCAGTACTTC.

The chain joins TRBV5-1 to TRBJ1-1; D not resolved. Germline V lookup: CDR1 SGHRS, CDR2 YFSETQ. The V and J ends lost 0 bases and 4 bases respectively, with 16 bases between them. CDR3 length: 16 amino acids. CDR3 nucleotide sequence: TGCGCCAGCAGCTTGGGGCTCGGGTCTTTGGTCACTGAAGCTTTCTTT. It translates to CASSLGLGSLVTEAFF.

About this clone: Other nucleotide sequences in the sample specify the same CDR3. The rearrangement joins TRBV6-5 to TRBJ1-1; maybe TRBD1 (5 bases). Germline assignment: CDR1 MNHEY and CDR2 SVGAGI. This CDR3 has 13 amino acids. V shed 7 bases and J shed 1 base, with 10 bases lying between them. This CDR3 is CASTLTGNTEAFF. Here the CDR3 DNA reads TGTGCCAGCACCTTAACAGGGAACACTGAAGCTTTCTTT.

This clone was recorded a few times. V and J are TRBV10-3 and TRBJ1-2; weak D call: TRBD1 (5 bases). In germline, CDR1 is ENHRY, CDR2 SYGVKD. CDR3 size: 14 residues. With 4 bases removed from V and 2 bases from J, the gap between germline ends came to 11 bases. DNA for the CDR3: TGTGCCATCAGTGGAACAGGAGACAACTATGGCTACACCTTC. Translating gives CAISGTGDNYGYTF.

This chain links TRBV30 with TRBJ1-2, with no clear D. The CDR3 sequence is 12 residues long. Germline V gene data show CDR1 as GTSNPN and CDR2 as SVGIG (reference sequence). Between the trimmed V and J ends, which lost 0 bases and 7 bases, there was a span of 9 bases. CDR3 DNA sequence: TGTGCCTGGAGTGTGGGCCTCCGTGGCTACACCTTC. This sequence encodes CAWSVGLRGYTF. The full variable domain, in which reference TRBV30 and TRBJ1-2 provide the parts outside the CDR3, is SQTIHQWPATLVQPVGSPLSLECTVEGTSNPNLYWYRQAAGRGLQLLFYSVGIGQISSEVPQNLSASRPQDRQFILSSKKLLLSDSGFYLCAWSVGLRGYTFGSGTRLTVV.

The gene calls are TRBV3-1 (or the pseudogene TRBV3-2) and TRBJ2-3; 7 nucleotides match TRBD2. The junction had 7 bases not matched to a gene; V was cut back by 0 bases and J by 4 bases. CDR3 length equals 16 residues. Germline assignment: CDR1 LGHDT and CDR2 YNNKEL (reference sequence). DNA for the CDR3: TGTGCCAGCAGCCAAGAGGGCGGGGGAGGGTCAGATACGCAGTATTTT. It codes for CASSQEGGGGSDTQYF.

A remark on this clone: This same CDR3 is encoded by further DNA sequences in the sample. V gene TRBV6-5 combines with J gene TRBJ1-2; maybe TRBD1 (5 bases). V lost 2 bases and J lost 3, with 7 bases in between. The CDR3 totals 13 residues. Germline values: CDR1 MNHEY, CDR2 SVGAGI. CDR3 protein: CASSYGADYGYTF. CDR3 DNA sequence: TGTGCCAGCAGTTACGGGGCAGACTATGGCTACACCTTC.

The V call is TRBV7-6, the J call TRBJ2-2, with TRBD1 matching 7 bases. Germline CDR1 and CDR2: SGHVS and FNYEAQ. The CDR3 has 14 residues. Unmatched junction bases numbered 6, after V lost 5 bases and J lost 6 bases. The CDR3: CASSHTGAAGELFF. The CDR3 coding sequence is TGTGCCAGCAGCCATACAGGGGCGGCCGGGGAGCTGTTTTTT.

J is TRBJ1-2 and V is TRBV2; tentatively, D is TRBD1 (6 bases). Looked up from germline, CDR1 is SNHLY and CDR2 is FYNNEI. The CDR3 runs 13 residues. V was pared by 8 bases and J by 8 bases, with 18 bases between. The DNA for the CDR3 is TGTGCCAGCGCCCCTTCTACAGGGCCAGGCTACACCTTC. Protein sequence: CASAPSTGPGYTF.

The V gene is TRBV9, the J gene TRBJ1-1, with D perhaps TRBD1 (5 bases). Germline-derived CDR1 and CDR2 are SGDLS and YYNGEE. This CDR3 is built from 16 residues. V lost 4 bases to trimming and J lost 1 base, with 17 bases between them. The CDR3 loop is CASSLGAVMENTEAFF. The CDR3 DNA sequence: TGTGCCAGCAGCCTAGGGGCAGTCATGGAGAACACTGAAGCTTTCTTT.

The chain is built from TRBV12-3 or TRBV12-4 and TRBJ1-1; no definite D call. The CDR3 has 13 residues. V was clipped by 4 bases and J by 0 bases, with 6 bases between them. The CDR3 DNA follows: TGTGCCAGCAGTTCCCAGTTGAACACTGAAGCTTTCTTT. It yields the protein CASSSQLNTEAFF.

The gene calls are TRBV3-1 (or the pseudogene TRBV3-2) and TRBJ2-3; 12 positions agree with TRBD2. CDR3 length equals 16 residues. The trim removed 4 bases at V and 4 bases at J, leaving 6 bases unmatched. Germline V gene lookup returns CDR1 LGHDT and CDR2 YNNKEL (reference sequence). CDR3 coding DNA: TGTGCCAGCAGCCCACAGACTAGCGGGGGACCAGATACGCAGTATTTT. It codes for CASSPQTSGGPDTQYF.

Only one count was recorded for this clone. The same CDR3 can be traced to other DNA sequences in this sample. V and J are TRBV30 and TRBJ1-1; no reliable D call. Looked up from germline, CDR1 is GTSNPN and CDR2 is SVGIG (reference sequence). V was cut by 0 bases and J by 5 bases, with 7 bases left in between. The CDR3 contains 12 residues. The CDR3 coding sequence is TGTGCCTGGAGTGTTCGGGGAACTGAAGCTTTCTTT. This codes for CAWSVRGTEAFF.